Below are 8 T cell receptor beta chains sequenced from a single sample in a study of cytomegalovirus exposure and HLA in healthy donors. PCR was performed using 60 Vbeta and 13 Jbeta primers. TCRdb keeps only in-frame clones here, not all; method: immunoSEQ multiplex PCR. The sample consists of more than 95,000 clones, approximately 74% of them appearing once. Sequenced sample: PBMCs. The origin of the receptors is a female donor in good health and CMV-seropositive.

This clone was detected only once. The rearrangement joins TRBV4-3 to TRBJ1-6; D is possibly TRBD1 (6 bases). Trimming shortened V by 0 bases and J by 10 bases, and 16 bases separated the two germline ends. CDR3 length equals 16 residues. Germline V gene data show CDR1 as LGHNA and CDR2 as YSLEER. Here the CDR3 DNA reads TGCGCCAGCAGCCAAGATCTGGGGGCCTGGGGCTCACCCCTCCACTTT. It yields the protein CASSQDLGAWGSPLHF.

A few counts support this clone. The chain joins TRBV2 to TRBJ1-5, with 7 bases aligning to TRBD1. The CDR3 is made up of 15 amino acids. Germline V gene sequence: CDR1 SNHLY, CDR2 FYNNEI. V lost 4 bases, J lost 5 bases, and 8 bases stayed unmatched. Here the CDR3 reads CASSVQGIADQPQHF. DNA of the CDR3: TGTGCCAGCAGTGTACAGGGGATCGCGGATCAGCCCCAGCATTTT. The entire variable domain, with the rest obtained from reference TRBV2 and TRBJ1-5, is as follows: EPEVTQTPSHQVTQMGQEVILRCVPISNHLYFYWYRQILGQKVEFLVSFYNNEISEKSEIFDDQFSVERPDGSNFTLKIRSTKLEDSAMYFCASSVQGIADQPQHFGDGTRLSIL.

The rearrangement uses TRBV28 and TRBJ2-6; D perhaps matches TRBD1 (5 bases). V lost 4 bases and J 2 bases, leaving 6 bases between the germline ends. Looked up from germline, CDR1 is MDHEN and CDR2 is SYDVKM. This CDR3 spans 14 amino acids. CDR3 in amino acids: CASSSTAGANVLTF. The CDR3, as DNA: TGTGCCAGCAGTTCGACAGCTGGGGCCAACGTCCTGACTTTC.

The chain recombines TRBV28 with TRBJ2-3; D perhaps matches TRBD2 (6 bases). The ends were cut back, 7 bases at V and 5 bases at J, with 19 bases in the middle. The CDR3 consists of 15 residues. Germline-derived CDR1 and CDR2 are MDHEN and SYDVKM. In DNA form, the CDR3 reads TGTGCCAGCACCCCCGGGAGATCTTTGGGAGATACGCAGTATTTT. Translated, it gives CASTPGRSLGDTQYF.

The CDR3 spells CASSQEARGGVDTQYF. The CDR3 DNA sequence: TGCGCCAGCAGCCAAGAGGCGCGGGGGGGCGTAGATACGCAGTATTTT. The chain is built from TRBV4-3 and TRBJ2-3; 9 nucleotides agree with TRBD2. CDR1 LGHNA and CDR2 YSLEER come from the germline V gene. Trimming removed 0 bases from V and 5 bases from J; junction bases left unmatched: 6. The CDR3 runs 16 residues.

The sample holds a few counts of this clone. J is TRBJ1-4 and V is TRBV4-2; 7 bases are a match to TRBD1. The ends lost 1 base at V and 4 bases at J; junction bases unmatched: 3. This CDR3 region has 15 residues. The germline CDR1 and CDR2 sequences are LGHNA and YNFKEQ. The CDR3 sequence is CASSQAWDSNEKLFF. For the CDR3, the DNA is TGTGCCAGCAGCCAAGCTTGGGACAGTAATGAAAAACTGTTTTTT.

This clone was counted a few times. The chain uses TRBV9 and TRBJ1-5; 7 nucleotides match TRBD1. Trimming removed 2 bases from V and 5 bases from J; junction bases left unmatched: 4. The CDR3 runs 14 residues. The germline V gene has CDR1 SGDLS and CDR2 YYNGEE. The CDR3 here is CASSVGTADQPQHF. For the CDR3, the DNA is TGTGCCAGCAGCGTGGGGACAGCGGATCAGCCCCAGCATTTT. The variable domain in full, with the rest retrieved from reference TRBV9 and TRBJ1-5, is DSGVTQTPKHLITATGQRVTLRCSPRSGDLSVYWYQQSLDQGLQFLIQYYNGEERAKGNILERFSAQQFPDLHSELNLSSLELGDSALYFCASSVGTADQPQHFGDGTRLSIL.

The CDR3 sequence is CASSFNGVASYEQYF. In DNA form, the CDR3 reads TGTGCCAGCAGTTTTAATGGCGTAGCCAGTTACGAGCAGTACTTC. This chain joins TRBV27 and TRBJ2-7, with D hard to call. The CDR3 has 15 residues. Germline V gene data show CDR1 as MNHEY and CDR2 as SMNVEV (reference sequence). V lost 3 bases to trimming and J lost 4 bases, with 16 bases between them.